A single sample gave rise to the 26 T cell receptor beta chains below, sequenced in a study of shared clonotypes between healthy human individuals. In the naive CD8 group, cells lacked CD45RO and were positively selected for CCR7, so terminally differentiated effector memory CD45RA+ cells were left out. Method: immunoSEQ multiplex PCR; TCRdb's copy keeps in-frame clones and lacks some. There are about 2,100,000 clones in the sample; 85% to 95% occur only once, and roughly 1.8% lies in the top ten. Sequenced sample: naive CD8+ T cells from PBMCs. The origin of the receptors is a man between 18 and 35 years old in good health. Some clones in this sample may be carry-over from other donors' samples.

As DNA, the CDR3 is TGTGCCAGTGGGGGGTCCAGCATGAACACTGAAGCTTTCTTT. It yields the protein CASGGSSMNTEAFF. The chain combines TRBV7-9 with TRBJ1-1, with a tentative D call TRBD1 (5 bases). The CDR3 runs 14 residues. Germline assignment: CDR1 SEHNR and CDR2 FQNEAQ (reference sequence). Deletions cut 9 bases from V and 0 bases from J, with 14 bases between.

The chain couples TRBV27 to TRBJ2-7; the match to TRBD2 covers 8 bases. This CDR3 spans 14 amino acids. The V gene end was trimmed by 4 bases and the J gene end by 5 bases; junction bases not matched to a gene: 7. CDR1 is MNHEY and CDR2 is SMNVEV in the germline V gene (reference sequence). This chain's CDR3 is CASSSGTRGNEQYF. CDR3 DNA sequence: TGTGCCAGCAGTTCCGGGACTAGAGGGAACGAGCAGTACTTC.

The V gene is TRBV7-2, the J gene TRBJ2-7; 8 bases match TRBD1. Trimming removed 5 bases from V and 1 base from J; junction bases left unmatched: 7. The germline V gene has CDR1 SGHTA and CDR2 FQGNSA. The length of the CDR3 is 15 residues. DNA of the CDR3: TGTGCCAGCAGCACCCGGACAGGGTGGTCCTACGAGCAGTACTTC. Its translation: CASSTRTGWSYEQYF.

The chain has TRBV28 and TRBJ2-1; D is unclear. The CDR3 totals 16 residues. Germline CDR1 is MDHEN and CDR2 is SYDVKM. Deletions cut 7 bases from V and 1 base from J, with 17 bases between. The CDR3: CASTSPPRSSYNEQFF. DNA for the CDR3: TGTGCCAGCACCTCTCCACCCAGGTCGTCCTACAATGAGCAGTTCTTC.

J is TRBJ2-1 and V is TRBV7-9; the D gene is possibly TRBD2 (6 bases). Germline V CDR1 and CDR2: SEHNR, FQNEAQ (reference sequence). The CDR3 extends over 15 amino acids. The ends were cut back, 6 bases at V and 12 bases at J, with 24 bases in the middle. This CDR3 reads CASRQPSEPSSGQFF. The CDR3, as DNA: TGTGCCAGCAGGCAGCCTAGCGAGCCCTCATCGGGGCAGTTCTTC.

This clone occurred once. This sequence joins TRBV30 and TRBJ2-5, with D tentatively TRBD1 (6 bases). The J call may be in error: the DNA end matches TRBJ2-7 better. The CDR3 sequence is 13 residues long. Germline V gene sequence: CDR1 GTSNPN, CDR2 SVGIG (reference sequence). CDR3 sequence (DNA): TGTGCCTGGAGTGTCGGACAGAGCTACGAGCAGTACTTC. Its translation is CAWSVGQSYEQYF.

The chain uses TRBV5-1 and TRBJ1-2; perhaps TRBD1 as D (6 bases). V was trimmed by 5 bases and J by 4 bases, leaving 21 bases between them. Germline V gene lookup returns CDR1 SGHRS and CDR2 YFSETQ. The CDR3 has 16 residues. The CDR3 nucleotides are TGCGCCAGCAGTTTAATACAAGGGGGTTTCTCCTATGGCTACACCTTC. Amino acid sequence: CASSLIQGGFSYGYTF.

This CDR3 reads CASSQTYDGNQPQHF. DNA of the CDR3: TGTGCCAGCAGCCAAACTTATGATGGCAATCAGCCCCAGCATTTT. The rearrangement links TRBV4-2 to TRBJ1-5; D call uncertain. Germline loops: CDR1 LGHNA, CDR2 YNFKEQ. V gave up 2 bases and J gave up 2 bases, with 10 bases separating them. This CDR3 region has 15 residues.

This clone has just a few counts. The chain employs TRBV7-9 and TRBJ1-2; no reliable D call. From germline, CDR1 is SEHNR and CDR2 FQNEAQ (reference sequence). The germline V and J ends were trimmed by 1 base and 7 bases, with 7 bases remaining between them. The CDR3 runs to 12 residues. The DNA of the CDR3 is TGTGCCAGCAGCTTAGATGGGTCTGGCTACACCTTC. This gives the protein CASSLDGSGYTF.

V usage is TRBV5-1 and J usage is TRBJ2-7, with 14 bases aligning to TRBD2. This CDR3 is 17 amino acids long. V was pared by 2 bases and J by 2 bases, with 6 bases of the junction left unmatched. From germline, CDR1 is SGHRS and CDR2 YFSETQ. This CDR3 is CASSFGTSGRMAYEQYF. In DNA form, the CDR3 reads TGCGCCAGCAGCTTCGGGACTAGCGGGAGAATGGCCTACGAGCAGTACTTC.

As regards this clone: Other nucleotide sequences from this sample produce the same CDR3. V gene TRBV7-2 combines with J gene TRBJ2-7; perhaps TRBD2 as D (6 bases). This CDR3 is 13 amino acids long. Trimming took off 5 bases at V and 4 bases at J, with 12 bases between the two ends. The germline gives CDR1 SGHTA, CDR2 FQGNSA. Written as DNA, the CDR3 is TGTGCCAGCAGCCCGGGGACTTCTTACGAGCAGTACTTC. This encodes CASSPGTSYEQYF.

This clone was picked up one time. The chain couples TRBV7-8 to TRBJ1-6; 7 positions agree with TRBD1. CDR1 and CDR2 from the germline V gene are SGHVS and FQNEAQ. The CDR3 loop spans 16 amino acids. V trimming: 1 base; J trimming: 10 bases; junction bases outside the gene matches: 10. In DNA form, the CDR3 reads TGTGCCAGCAGCTTAGTGCCCGCAGGGGGTGGATCACCCCTCCACTTT. It is translated as CASSLVPAGGGSPLHF.

V and J are TRBV7-2 and TRBJ1-4; 7 nucleotides align to TRBD1. There are 15 residues in the CDR3. V shed 6 bases, J shed 3 bases, and the junction held 7 bases outside the gene matches. Per germline, CDR1 SGHTA and CDR2 FQGNSA. In DNA form, the CDR3 reads TGTGCCAGCAGATCTCGGACAGGACCTAATGAAAAACTGTTTTTT. Protein: CASRSRTGPNEKLFF. Using reference TRBV7-2 and TRBJ1-4 for the parts outside the CDR3, the full variable domain is GAGVSQSPSNKVTEKGKDVELRCDPISGHTALYWYRQSLGQGLEFLIYFQGNSAPDKSGLPSDRFSAERTGGSVSTLTIQRTQQEDSAVYLCASRSRTGPNEKLFFGSGTQLSVL.

This clone turned up a few times. Other DNA sequences in this specimen translate into the identical CDR3. The chain couples TRBV28 to TRBJ1-5; D remains ambiguous. The CDR3 is 11 amino acids. Germline CDR1 MDHEN, CDR2 SYDVKM. Trimming took off 3 bases at V and 7 bases at J, with 4 bases between the two ends. This chain's CDR3 is CASSFAQPQHF. The CDR3 DNA follows: TGTGCCAGCAGTTTTGCGCAGCCCCAGCATTTT.

This sequence joins TRBV2 and TRBJ2-7; no firm D call. The ends were cut back, 4 bases at V and 2 bases at J, with 12 bases in the middle. CDR3 length: 14 residues. The germline V gene has CDR1 SNHLY and CDR2 FYNNEI. CDR3 loop: CASSGRDNTYEQYF. The CDR3 DNA reads TGTGCCAGCAGTGGTCGAGACAACACCTACGAGCAGTACTTC. The full variable domain, completed using reference TRBV2 and TRBJ2-7, is EPEVTQTPSHQVTQMGQEVILRCVPISNHLYFYWYRQILGQKVEFLVSFYNNEISEKSEIFDDQFSVERPDGSNFTLKIRSTKLEDSAMYFCASSGRDNTYEQYFGPGTRLTVT.

The chain couples TRBV5-5 to TRBJ2-7; D gene uncertain. V was trimmed by 1 base and J by 2 bases, leaving 13 bases between them. The CDR3 runs 15 residues. Per germline, CDR1 SGHKS and CDR2 YYEKEE (reference sequence). CDR3 DNA sequence: TGTGCCAGCAGCTTGAGGTCAGTGAATACCTACGAGCAGTACTTC. It codes for CASSLRSVNTYEQYF. Full variable domain (remainder filled in from reference TRBV5-5 and TRBJ2-7): DAGVTQSPTHLIKTRGQQVTLRCSPISGHKSVSWYQQVLGQGPQFIFQYYEKEERGRGNFPDRFSARQFPNYSSELNVNALLLGDSALYLCASSLRSVNTYEQYFGPGTRLTVT.

The rearrangement uses TRBV9 and TRBJ2-2; D call uncertain. Germline-derived CDR1 and CDR2 are SGDLS and YYNGEE. Trimming removed 6 bases from V and 0 bases from J, with 18 bases in between. There are 17 residues in the CDR3. CDR3 sequence reads: CASTPVPWSANTGELFF. The DNA for the CDR3 is TGTGCCAGCACCCCAGTACCATGGTCCGCGAACACCGGGGAGCTGTTTTTT.

The chain has TRBV19 and TRBJ2-2, with unresolved D. The germline gives CDR1 LNHDA, CDR2 SQIVND (reference sequence). V lost 0 bases to trimming and J lost 2 bases, with 7 bases between them. CDR3 length equals 15 residues. The CDR3 bases are TGTGCCAGTAGTATAGAACGGATAAACACCGGGGAGCTGTTTTTT. It translates to CASSIERINTGELFF.

This clone was seen a handful of times. This sample includes further DNA sequences coding for the same CDR3. The chain links TRBV9 to TRBJ1-1; D call uncertain. The V and J ends lost 0 bases and 1 base respectively, with 4 bases between them. This CDR3 has 13 residues. Germline CDR1 reads SGDLS; CDR2 reads YYNGEE. The CDR3 nucleotides read TGTGCCAGCAGCGTAGGCAAGAACACTGAAGCTTTCTTT. Protein product: CASSVGKNTEAFF.

The chain carries TRBV10-2 and TRBJ2-1; either TRBD1 or TRBD2 may fit D (6 bases each). V shed 8 bases and J shed 4 bases, with 15 bases lying between them. Germline V gene data show CDR1 as WSHSY and CDR2 as SAAADI. The CDR3 consists of 14 residues. CDR3 protein: CASGAGQNYNEQFF. The CDR3 nucleotides are TGCGCCAGCGGCGCGGGACAAAATTACAATGAGCAGTTCTTC.

The J gene is TRBJ2-3, the V gene TRBV9; D not resolved. V shed 3 bases and J shed 2 bases, with 13 bases lying between them. The CDR3 is 15 amino acids. Germline V gene data show CDR1 as SGDLS and CDR2 as YYNGEE. CDR3 residues: CASSALRVPTDTQYF. CDR3 sequence (DNA): TGTGCCAGCAGCGCCCTTCGGGTACCCACAGATACGCAGTATTTT.

The chain uses TRBV23-1 and TRBJ1-5; 8 nucleotides agree with TRBD1. TRBV23-1 is sorted into the ORF group, with uncertain function. The CDR3 covers 13 residues. With V trimmed by 6 bases and J by 10 bases, 8 bases remained unmatched. The CDR3 sequence is CASSPGQDFPQHF. The CDR3 DNA sequence: TGCGCCAGCAGCCCGGGACAGGACTTTCCCCAGCATTTT.

V and J are TRBV9 and TRBJ1-2, with D uncertain. Trimming stripped 1 base from V and 8 bases from J, with 9 bases between. The length of the CDR3 is 12 residues. In germline, CDR1 is SGDLS, CDR2 YYNGEE. The CDR3: CASSVYKDGYTF. The CDR3 coding sequence is TGTGCCAGCAGCGTATACAAAGACGGCTACACCTTC.

The J gene is TRBJ1-4, the V gene TRBV5-4; D unclear. Per germline, CDR1 SGHNT and CDR2 YYREEE (reference sequence). There are 14 residues in the CDR3. V lost 0 bases to trimming and J lost 6 bases, with 9 bases between them. The CDR3 bases are TGTGCCAGCAGCTTGGCCGCTGGGGATGAAAAACTGTTTTTT. Protein product: CASSLAAGDEKLFF.

The chain couples TRBV5-6 to TRBJ1-2, with 7 bases aligning to TRBD1. Trimming cost V 4 bases and J 4 bases; bases outside gene matches: 7. The V gene's germline CDR1 is SGHDT and CDR2 YYEEEE. The CDR3 is made up of 14 amino acids. The CDR3 region is CASSLGQIFYGYTF. The CDR3 region has the DNA TGTGCCAGCAGCCTGGGACAGATTTTCTATGGCTACACCTTC.

V gene TRBV25-1 combines with J gene TRBJ2-1; D is perhaps TRBD2 (6 bases). V was cut by 6 bases and J by 1 base, with 10 bases left in between. CDR1 MGHDK and CDR2 SYGVNS come from the germline V gene. There are 14 residues in the CDR3. CDR3 protein: CASREGGSYNEQFF. In DNA form, the CDR3 reads TGTGCCAGCAGGGAGGGCGGGTCCTACAATGAGCAGTTCTTC.